This T cell receptor beta chain was captured by sequencing in a study of CD8 T cells in ankylosing spondylitis. General study points: In peripheral blood, disease-linked CD8+ clones occurred at relatively low frequencies. There was a TCR beta motif, made of several highly homologous variants, that appeared characteristic of ankylosing spondylitis blood. Earlier authors reported some of these motif variants in reactive arthritis synovial fluid and blood. From matched ankylosing spondylitis synovial fluid, disease-linked clones were reportedly recovered at significantly enriched levels.

Quantitative 5'-RACE was performed with molecular barcodes, and it yielded the TCR beta libraries. TCRdb reprocessed the 5' RACE reads via MiXCR and lists one record per CDR3 protein. The sample includes about 340,000 distinct CDR3 sequences, less than 10% of them seen just once. As to this clonotype: No antigen is known for it.

Sequenced material: blood, either unsorted or a sorted T cell fraction (not recorded which). The TCR sequence derives from a male donor with ankylosing spondylitis.

In DNA form, the CDR3 reads TGTGCCACCAGCAGGGGTCTGGGGGGACTTGAAAAACTGTTTTTT. Translating it yields CATSRGLGGLEKLFF. The V call is TRBV15, the J call TRBJ1-4; a weak D match, TRBD1 (5 bases). Germline CDR1 is LNHNV and CDR2 is YYDKDF (reference sequence). Trimming stripped 3 bases from V and 7 bases from J, with 15 bases between. This CDR3 region has 15 residues.